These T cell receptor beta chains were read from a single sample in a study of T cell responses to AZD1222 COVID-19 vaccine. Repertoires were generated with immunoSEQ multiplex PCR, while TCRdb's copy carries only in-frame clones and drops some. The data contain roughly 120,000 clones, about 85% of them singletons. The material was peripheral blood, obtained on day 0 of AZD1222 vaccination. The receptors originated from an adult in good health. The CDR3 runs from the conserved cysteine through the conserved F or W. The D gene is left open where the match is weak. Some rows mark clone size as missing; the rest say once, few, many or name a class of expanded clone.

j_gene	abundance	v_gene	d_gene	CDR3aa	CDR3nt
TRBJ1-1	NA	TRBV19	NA	CASSKAQVSKAFF	TGTGCCAGTAGTAAGGCACAGGTGTCGAAAGCTTTCTTT
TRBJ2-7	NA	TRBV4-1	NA	CASSQDRREQYF	TGCGCCAGCAGCCAAGATAGGCGGGAGCAGTACTTC
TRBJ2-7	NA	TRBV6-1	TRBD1	CASSDFQGADEQYF	TGTGCCAGCAGTGATTTTCAGGGGGCTGACGAGCAGTACTTC
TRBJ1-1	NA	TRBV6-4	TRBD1	CASSEDRDRYTEAFF	TGTGCCAGCAGTGAAGATCGGGACAGGTATACTGAAGCTTTCTTT
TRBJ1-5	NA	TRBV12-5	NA	CASGLVITGLNQPQHF	TGTGCTAGTGGTTTGGTAATAACAGGCCTCAATCAGCCCCAGCATTTT
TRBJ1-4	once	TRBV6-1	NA	CASSEWGAGATNEKLFF	TGTGCCAGCAGTGAATGGGGCGCGGGCGCAACTAATGAAAAACTGTTTTTT
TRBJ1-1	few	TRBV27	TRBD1	CASSPDRATNTEAFF	TGTGCCAGCTCACCCGACAGGGCCACGAACACTGAAGCTTTCTTT
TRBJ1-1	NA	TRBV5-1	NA	CASSFPVGDTEAFF	TGCGCCAGCAGCTTTCCTGTTGGCGACACTGAAGCTTTCTTT
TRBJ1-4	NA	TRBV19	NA	CASSIRMSVEKLFF	TGTGCCAGTAGTATTCGAATGTCTGTTGAAAAACTGTTTTTT
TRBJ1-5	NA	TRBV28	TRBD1	CASSTGGTNQPQHF	TGTGCCAGCAGTACAGGGGGCACTAATCAGCCCCAGCATTTT
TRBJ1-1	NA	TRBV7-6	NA	CASSNSQTEAFF	TGTGCCAGCAGTAACTCTCAAACTGAAGCTTTCTTT
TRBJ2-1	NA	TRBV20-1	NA	CSASSPGTPHEQFF	TGCAGTGCTAGTTCGCCGGGAACCCCACATGAGCAGTTCTTC
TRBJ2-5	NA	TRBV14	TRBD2	CASSQLGLAEETQYF	TGTGCCAGCAGCCAACTGGGACTAGCGGAAGAGACCCAGTACTTC
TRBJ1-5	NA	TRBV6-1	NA	CASSGGLTLGSNQPQHF	TGTGCCAGCAGTGGAGGGTTGACCCTCGGTAGCAATCAGCCCCAGCATTTT